This is a list of T cell receptor beta chains from one sample in a study of long-term antiretroviral therapy in people with HIV. Assay: immunoSEQ multiplex PCR; the TCRdb copy retains only in-frame clones and omits some. The sample carries tens of thousands of clones, 70% to 90% recorded once. The sample was unsorted PBMCs, taken about 5 years before starting antiretroviral therapy. These receptors all stem from a man aged 50 or older with HIV. Each CDR3 is given with its conserved first and last residue. Each record gives: D gene, V gene, J gene, CDR3 length, clone size, CDR3 protein, CDR3 DNA. The D gene is left open where the match is weak. Size is omitted from some rows. Given values are once, few, many or a class for expanded clones.

.	TRBV18	TRBJ1-6	14	.	CASSREQNNSPLHF	TGTGCCAGCTCACGTGAGCAAAATAATTCACCCCTCCACTTT
.	TRBV7-2	TRBJ1-1	12	.	CASSLRETEAFF	TGTGCCAGCAGCTTAAGGGAGACTGAAGCTTTCTTT
TRBD1	TRBV7-3	TRBJ1-2	13	.	CASSLRQGAGYTF	TGTGCCAGCAGCTTAAGACAGGGGGCTGGCTACACCTTC
.	TRBV15	TRBJ2-1	15	.	CATSRDYGSTNEQFF	TGTGCCACCAGCAGAGATTATGGTAGCACGAATGAGCAGTTCTTC
.	TRBV30	TRBJ2-2	14	.	CARSGVSPPGELFF	TGTGCTCGGAGTGGGGTATCCCCCCCCGGGGAGCTGTTTTTT
.	TRBV25-1	TRBJ2-3	13	.	CVRGAGRTDTQYF	TGTGTTCGCGGGGCGGGGCGCACAGATACGCAGTATTTT
.	TRBV5-1	TRBJ2-2	16	.	CASSLAMDGNTGELFF	TGCGCCAGCAGCTTGGCGATGGACGGGAACACCGGGGAGCTGTTTTTT
TRBD1	TRBV5-6	TRBJ1-6	13	.	CASGTGGNSPLHF	TGTGCCAGCGGGACAGGGGGTAATTCACCCCTCCACTTT
TRBD1	TRBV7-2	TRBJ1-2	16	.	CASSLAEGAQNYGYTF	TGTGCCAGCAGCTTAGCGGAGGGGGCGCAGAACTATGGCTACACCTTC
.	TRBV7-5	TRBJ1-2	13	few	CASRGRGDYGYTF	TGTGCCAGCAGGGGCAGGGGAGACTATGGCTACACCTTC
TRBD2	TRBV5-6	TRBJ2-7	17	.	CASRFGTSGGASYEQYF	TGTGCCAGCAGGTTCGGGACTAGCGGGGGGGCGTCCTACGAGCAGTACTTC
.	TRBV2	TRBJ2-2	14	.	CASRADRNTGELFF	TGTGCCAGCAGGGCAGACAGGAACACCGGGGAGCTGTTTTTT
.	TRBV5-1	TRBJ2-1	13	.	CASSLETYNEQFF	TGCGCCAGCAGCTTGGAAACCTACAATGAGCAGTTCTTC